The 21 T cell receptor beta chains below all came from one sample that was sequenced in a study of molecular identifiers for immune sequencing clone quantification. TCRdb re-called the PCR reads with MiXCR, one entry per CDR3 protein. The repertoire holds around 460,000 distinct CDR3 sequences, with roughly 24% as singletons. The sample was naive CD8+ T cells from blood, with Jurkat cell RNA spiked in. Regarding subset: FACS-sorted CD8+CD4-CCR7+CD45RA+ naive T cells. The receptor source for this set is a human donor in good health. Some libraries in this study had Jurkat cell RNA spiked in.

This clonotype showed up many times. The chain recombines TRBV13 with TRBJ1-4; no clear D. From germline, CDR1 is PRHDT and CDR2 FYEKMQ (reference sequence). This CDR3 region has 14 residues. V lost 5 bases and J lost 6, with 13 bases in between. The CDR3 is CASSRHKPDEKLFF. The CDR3 nucleotides read TGTGCCAGCAGCCGTCACAAACCTGATGAAAAACTGTTTTTT. Drawing the rest from reference TRBV13 and TRBJ1-4, the complete variable domain is AAGVIQSPRHLIKEKRETATLKCYPIPRHDTVYWYQQGPGQDPQFLISFYEKMQSDKGSIPDRFSAQQFSDYHSELNMSSLELGDSALYFCASSRHKPDEKLFFGSGTQLSVL.

This clonotype was detected only a few times. This sequence joins TRBV9 and TRBJ2-7; 10 positions agree with TRBD2. Germline assignment: CDR1 SGDLS and CDR2 YYNGEE. This CDR3 has 15 residues. V lost 0 bases, J lost 6 bases, and 6 bases stayed unmatched. DNA of the CDR3: TGTGCCAGCAGCGTAGGAAGTAGCGGGGGGAGCGAGCAGTACTTC. Its protein product is CASSVGSSGGSEQYF. Complete variable domain (other parts from reference TRBV9 and TRBJ2-7): DSGVTQTPKHLITATGQRVTLRCSPRSGDLSVYWYQQSLDQGLQFLIQYYNGEERAKGNILERFSAQQFPDLHSELNLSSLELGDSALYFCASSVGSSGGSEQYFGPGTRLTVT.

As to this clonotype: A read error may explain this, as a much larger clone is one base away. The chain has TRBV28 and TRBJ2-1; D remains ambiguous. Trimming shortened V by 8 bases and J by 12 bases, and 29 bases separated the two germline ends. CDR1 and CDR2 (germline): MDHEN, SYDVKM. This CDR3 comprises 16 residues. CDR3 nucleotide sequence: TGTGCCAGCTCACTCCCTGACCCCCTGAACATTTGGGGGCAGTTCTTC. Its translation: CASSLPDPLNIWGQFF.

This clonotype was counted ten times or more. The chain couples TRBV28 to TRBJ1-1; D is uncertain. V was shortened by 7 bases and J by 0 bases, with 15 bases between the two germline ends. The CDR3 consists of 15 residues. CDR1 is MDHEN, CDR2 SYDVKM, per germline. The DNA for the CDR3 is TGTGCCAGCAACCCGGCCCCAGAAATGAACACTGAAGCTTTCTTT. Translated: CASNPAPEMNTEAFF.

This clonotype appeared a few times. The rearrangement joins TRBV12-3 or TRBV12-4 to TRBJ1-2; no firm D call. The CDR3 consists of 12 residues. V lost 4 bases, J lost 4 bases, and 7 bases lay in between. The CDR3 here is CASSSGIYGYTF. The CDR3 DNA sequence: TGTGCCAGCAGTTCAGGAATCTATGGCTACACCTTC.

V is TRBV4-1 and J is TRBJ2-1; D is undetermined. The CDR3 is 14 amino acids. CDR1 and CDR2 (germline): MGHRA, YSYEKL. Between the trimmed V and J ends, which lost 0 bases and 6 bases, there was a span of 9 bases. CDR3 nucleotides: TGCGCCAGCAGCCAAGATTTTCAGGTCAATGAGCAGTTCTTC. This codes for CASSQDFQVNEQFF.

This clonotype was seen more than once but under ten times. The chain is built from TRBV5-1 and TRBJ2-2; D is uncertain. V was trimmed by 7 bases and J by 3 bases, leaving 7 bases between them. This CDR3 contains 12 residues. Germline CDR1 and CDR2: SGHRS and YFSETQ. CDR3 sequence: CASPSDTGELFF. Written as DNA, the CDR3 is TGCGCCAGCCCATCGGACACCGGGGAGCTGTTTTTT.

This chain connects TRBV19 to TRBJ2-1; D may be TRBD1 or TRBD2 (6 bases each). Trimming removed 3 bases from V and 9 bases from J, with 15 bases in between. The CDR3 has 14 amino acids. The germline gives CDR1 LNHDA, CDR2 SQIVND (reference sequence). The CDR3 region has the DNA TGTGCCAGTAGTATTAGTCCCAGGGGAGGTGAGCAGTTCTTC. It codes for CASSISPRGGEQFF.

Worth noting for this clonotype: Germline is not matched at one junction end, which may reflect a read error. The V gene is TRBV7-9, the J gene TRBJ2-7; D is ambiguous. The CDR3 extends over 14 amino acids. Germline-derived CDR1 and CDR2 are SEHNR and FQNEAQ (reference sequence). DNA of the CDR3: TGTGCCAGCAGCCCAAAAGGGCCTACCTACGAGCAGCACTTC. Translation gives CASSPKGPTYEQHF.

In its sample, this clonotype was seen many times. V is TRBV5-4 and J is TRBJ2-4, with D possibly called TRBD1 or TRBD2 (5 bases each). Germline V CDR1 and CDR2: SGHNT, YYREEE (reference sequence). This CDR3 contains 16 residues. Trimming removed 5 bases at V and 1 base at J, with 16 bases between. The CDR3 protein is CASSASGTTAKNIQYF. CDR3 DNA sequence: TGTGCCAGCAGTGCGTCCGGGACGACTGCCAAAAACATTCAGTACTTC.

The table lists this clonotype with many counts. V gene TRBV27 combines with J gene TRBJ1-1; D possibly corresponds to TRBD1 (5 bases). Trimming removed 3 bases at V and 7 bases at J, with 24 bases between. Germline assignment: CDR1 MNHEY and CDR2 SMNVEV (reference sequence). The CDR3 totals 17 residues. The CDR3 nucleotides read TGTGCCAGCAGTTTGGTCCCCGGGCCGGGGCTCTTCCTTGAAGCTTTCTTT. Translating it yields CASSLVPGPGLFLEAFF.

On this clonotype: A read error may explain this, as a much larger clone is one base away. The V call is TRBV19, the J call TRBJ2-1; D may match TRBD1 or TRBD2 (5 bases each). The CDR3 runs to 12 residues. Trimming took off 6 bases at V and 15 bases at J, with 18 bases between the two ends. The germline gives CDR1 LNHDA, CDR2 SQIVND (reference sequence). The CDR3 DNA sequence: TGTGCCAGTAGATACCCGGGACCCGTGCGGTTCTTC. Protein: CASRYPGPVRFF.

J is TRBJ2-7 and V is TRBV27; 12 nucleotides agree with TRBD1. This CDR3 is 17 amino acids long. CDR1 MNHEY and CDR2 SMNVEV come from the germline V gene (reference sequence). The V segment lost 5 bases and the J segment 7 bases; nucleotides outside the gene matches: 15. DNA of the CDR3: TGTGCCAGCAGTCACACACACCGGGACAGGGGGCTTGGGGAGCAGTACTTC. Protein product: CASSHTHRDRGLGEQYF.

This chain uses TRBV4-3 with TRBJ1-2; 8 bases align to TRBD1. The germline V gene has CDR1 LGHNA and CDR2 YSLEER. Trimming cost V 0 bases and J 8 bases; bases outside gene matches: 11. The CDR3 sequence is 16 residues long. The CDR3 DNA follows: TGCGCCAGCAGCCAAGATAGTACAGGGGGAGGTGCAGGCTACACCTTC. This translates into CASSQDSTGGGAGYTF.

This clonotype was counted at least ten times. This chain uses TRBV20-1 with TRBJ2-3; 12 bases align to TRBD2. With 1 base clipped from V and 6 bases from J, the junction kept 5 bases outside the gene matches. Germline CDR1 reads DFQATT; CDR2 reads SNEGSKA (reference sequence). The CDR3 length is 15 residues. In DNA, the CDR3 is TGCAGTGCTAGAGGAACTAGCGGGGGGTTCGATACGCAGTATTTT. It translates to CSARGTSGGFDTQYF.

Points on this clonotype: A read error may explain this, as a much larger clone is one base away. The chain combines TRBV4-3 with TRBJ2-3; D remains unclear. This CDR3 spans 14 amino acids. CDR1 and CDR2 from the germline V gene are LGHNA and YSLEER. The DNA for the CDR3 is TGCGCCCGCAGCCAAGATTGGAGCACAGATACGCAGTATTTT. It is translated as CARSQDWSTDTQYF.

With regard to this clonotype: Germline is not matched at one junction end, which may reflect a read error. This sequence joins TRBV10-2 and TRBJ1-3; D not certain. Germline V CDR1 and CDR2: WSHSY, SAAADI. The CDR3 runs to 15 residues. The CDR3 sequence is CASSEVGGTGNIIYF. DNA for the CDR3: TGCGCCAGCAGTGAGGTGGGAGGTACTGGAAACATCATATATTTT.

The chain recombines TRBV28 with TRBJ2-5; D might be TRBD1 (5 bases). V lost 5 bases, J lost 4 bases, and 14 bases lay in between. Germline loops: CDR1 MDHEN, CDR2 SYDVKM. The CDR3 is 14 amino acids. This chain's CDR3 is CASSPTIQGETQYF. CDR3 coding DNA: TGTGCCAGCAGTCCGACGATCCAGGGAGAGACCCAGTACTTC.

Ten or more counts support this clonotype. The genes are TRBV6-6 and TRBJ2-3; tentatively, D is TRBD1 (6 bases). The CDR3 spans 15 residues. V lost 1 base and J 2 bases, leaving 10 bases between the germline ends. Germline lookup yields CDR1 MNHNY and CDR2 SVGAGI (reference sequence). In nucleotides, the CDR3 is TGTGCCAGCAGTTACTATGGGACACACACAGATACGCAGTATTTT. Its translation: CASSYYGTHTDTQYF.

This clonotype was observed many times. The V and J genes are TRBV19 and TRBJ2-1, with D unclear. The germline CDR1 and CDR2 sequences are LNHDA and SQIVND (reference sequence). V lost 2 bases and J lost 2, with 10 bases in between. The CDR3 runs to 15 residues. The CDR3 region has the DNA TGTGCCAGTAGTATATCTTCTGGGCCCTACAATGAGCAGTTCTTC. Residues: CASSISSGPYNEQFF.

As regards this clonotype: With a much larger clone just one base away, this may be a read error. CDR3 region: CANSPTGIRNEQYF. In nucleotides, the CDR3 is TGCGCCAACAGCCCCACAGGTATCCGCAACGAGCAGTACTTC. V gene TRBV4-3 combines with J gene TRBJ2-7; D is possibly TRBD1 (5 bases). This CDR3 has 14 amino acids. Germline CDR1 LGHNA, CDR2 YSLEER.